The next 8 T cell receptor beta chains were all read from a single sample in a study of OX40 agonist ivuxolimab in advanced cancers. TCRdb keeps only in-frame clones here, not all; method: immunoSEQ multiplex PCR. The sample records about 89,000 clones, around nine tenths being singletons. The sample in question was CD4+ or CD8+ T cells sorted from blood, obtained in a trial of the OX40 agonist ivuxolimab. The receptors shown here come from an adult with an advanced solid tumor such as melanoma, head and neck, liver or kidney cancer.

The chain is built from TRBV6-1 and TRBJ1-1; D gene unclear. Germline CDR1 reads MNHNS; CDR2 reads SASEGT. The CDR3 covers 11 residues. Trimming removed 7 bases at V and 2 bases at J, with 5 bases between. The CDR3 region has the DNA TGTGCCAGCAAAGCCAACACTGAAGCTTTCTTT. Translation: CASKANTEAFF.

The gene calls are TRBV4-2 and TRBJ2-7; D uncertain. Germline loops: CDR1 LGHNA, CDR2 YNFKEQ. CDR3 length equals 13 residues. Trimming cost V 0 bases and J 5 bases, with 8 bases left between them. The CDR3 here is CASSQDLVNEQYF. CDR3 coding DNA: TGTGCCAGCAGCCAAGATCTTGTGAACGAGCAGTACTTC.

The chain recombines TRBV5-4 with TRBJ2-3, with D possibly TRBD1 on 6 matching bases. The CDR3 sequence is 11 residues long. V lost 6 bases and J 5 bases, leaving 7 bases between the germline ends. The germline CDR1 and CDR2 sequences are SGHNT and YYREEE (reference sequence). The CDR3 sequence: CASTGEDTQYF. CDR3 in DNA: TGTGCCAGCACAGGGGAAGATACGCAGTATTTT.

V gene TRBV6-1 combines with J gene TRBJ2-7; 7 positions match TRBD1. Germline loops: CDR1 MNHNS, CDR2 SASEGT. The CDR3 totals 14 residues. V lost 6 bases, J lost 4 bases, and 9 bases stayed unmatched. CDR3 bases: TGTGCCAGCAGCAAGACAGGGTTGGGTTACGAGCAGTACTTC. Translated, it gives CASSKTGLGYEQYF.

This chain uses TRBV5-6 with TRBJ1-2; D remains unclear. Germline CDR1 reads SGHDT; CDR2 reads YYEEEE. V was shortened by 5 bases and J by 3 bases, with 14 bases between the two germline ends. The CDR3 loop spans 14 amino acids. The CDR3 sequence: CASSSWVFHYGYTF. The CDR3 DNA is TGTGCCAGCAGTTCCTGGGTTTTCCACTATGGCTACACCTTC.

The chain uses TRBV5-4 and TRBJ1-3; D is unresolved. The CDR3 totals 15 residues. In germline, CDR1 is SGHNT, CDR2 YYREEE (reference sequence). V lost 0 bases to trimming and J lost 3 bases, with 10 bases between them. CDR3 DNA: TGTGCCAGCAGCTTGGGAGGGATGAGTGGAAACACCATATATTTT. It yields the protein CASSLGGMSGNTIYF.

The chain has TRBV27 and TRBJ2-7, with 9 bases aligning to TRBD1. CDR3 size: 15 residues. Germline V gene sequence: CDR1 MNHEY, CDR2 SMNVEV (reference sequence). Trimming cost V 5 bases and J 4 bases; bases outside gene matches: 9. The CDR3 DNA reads TGTGCCAGCAGTCCAACAGGGGGCGTTGGGTACGAGCAGTACTTC. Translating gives CASSPTGGVGYEQYF.

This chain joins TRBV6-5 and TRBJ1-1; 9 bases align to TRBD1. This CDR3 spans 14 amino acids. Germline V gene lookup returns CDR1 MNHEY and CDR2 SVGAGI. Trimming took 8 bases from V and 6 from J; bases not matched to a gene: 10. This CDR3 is CASAGTGRAAEAFF. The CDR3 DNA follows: TGTGCCAGCGCCGGGACAGGGCGTGCGGCTGAAGCTTTCTTT.